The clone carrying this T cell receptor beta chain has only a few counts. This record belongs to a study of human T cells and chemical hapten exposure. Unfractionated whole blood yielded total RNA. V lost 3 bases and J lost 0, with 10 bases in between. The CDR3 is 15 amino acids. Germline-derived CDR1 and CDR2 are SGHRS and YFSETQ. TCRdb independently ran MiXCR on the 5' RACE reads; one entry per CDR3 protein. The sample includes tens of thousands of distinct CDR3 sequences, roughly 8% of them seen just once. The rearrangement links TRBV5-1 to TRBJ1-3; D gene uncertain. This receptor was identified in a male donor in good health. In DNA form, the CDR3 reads TGCGCCAGCAGCTCGACGGCCAACTCTGGAAACACCATATATTTT. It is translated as CASSSTANSGNTIYF.